These T cell receptor beta chains were read from a single sample in a study of cytomegalovirus exposure and HLA in healthy donors. Using immunoSEQ multiplex PCR, the repertoire was profiled, and TCRdb retains in-frame clones only, with some absent. The sample includes around 300,000 clones, just over 85% of them seen just once. Material: PBMCs. The receptors shown here come from a woman in her late teens or twenties in good health and CMV-seronegative. Both conserved end residues are trimmed from each CDR3. Fields, in order: J gene, V gene, CDR3 protein.

TRBJ2-3	TRBV7-9	ASSDLSTSDTQY
TRBJ1-1	TRBV14	ASSPDVQQRTEAF
TRBJ2-5	TRBV5-1	ASSLGTAQETQY
TRBJ2-7	TRBV4-1	ASSQAAQGTYEQY
TRBJ2-3	TRBV9	ASSPLPGGGATDTQY
TRBJ1-1	TRBV19	ASSIDPGSMNTEAF
TRBJ2-3	TRBV5-1	ASSYPGQGAADTQY
TRBJ1-6	TRBV28	ASSLYSGANSPLH
TRBJ2-3	TRBV7-6	ASSLAAGGPRADTQY
TRBJ1-2	TRBV7-2	ASSLDTGGYT
TRBJ2-3	TRBV18	ASSHRDYPSTDTQY
TRBJ2-6	TRBV7-6	ASSSRRGSGANVLT
TRBJ2-7	TRBV5-1	ASSEGAGAYEQY
TRBJ1-2	TRBV9	ASSVGGARSYT
TRBJ2-2	TRBV4-3	ASSPSTGVTGELF
TRBJ1-1	TRBV7-8	ASSPLRGNTEAF
TRBJ1-5	TRBV2	ASSNGIQPQH
TRBJ2-7	TRBV9	ASSVATISEQY
TRBJ1-2	TRBV7-2	ASSSKTGGIGGYT
TRBJ2-3	TRBV4-3	ASSQGPTGGGRQDTQY
TRBJ1-2	TRBV18	ASSPQGASYGYT
TRBJ2-7	TRBV27	ASSPTGLAGPLVHEQY
TRBJ1-5	TRBV6-1	ASSQQEFNQPQH
TRBJ1-2	TRBV7-9	ASSLPQGKVRGYT
TRBJ2-3	TRBV10-3	AIRSLDRDGDTQY
TRBJ2-7	TRBV9	ASSDPWSYEQY
TRBJ1-2	TRBV27	ASSLSSLSGYT
TRBJ2-7	TRBV7-2	ASSLNGGRASYEQY
TRBJ1-1	TRBV9	ASSPLLANTEAF
TRBJ1-1	TRBV5-6	ASSLGGEGNTEAF
TRBJ2-7	TRBV5-3	ARSKRPGHPSYEQY
TRBJ1-2	TRBV7-9	ASSLGTGNYGYT
TRBJ1-2	TRBV18	ASSPQGAVNYGYT
TRBJ1-2	TRBV9	ASSADGTGFYGYT
TRBJ2-7	TRBV28	ATEGQKIKPDYEQY
TRBJ1-2	TRBV29-1	SVVQTYGYT
TRBJ2-5	TRBV2	ASSQNGETQY